This T cell receptor (beta chain) comes out of a study of T cell responses to AZD1222 COVID-19 vaccine. This table comes from immunoSEQ multiplex PCR, and its TCRdb copy is limited to in-frame clones, with some not included. The sample yields some 200,000 clones, over 90% seen once. Study-level findings and limits: Spike was spanned by vaccine-associated CD4 TCRs, with dominance at 160-218 and 743-854.

Comments on this clone: Its cognate antigen is unknown.

CDR1 and CDR2 from the germline V gene are KGHSH and LQKENI. V lost 5 bases to trimming and J lost 4 bases; unmatched junction nucleotides: 8. The CDR3 sequence is 15 residues long. This sequence originates from an adult in good health. This rearrangement joins TRBV18 to TRBJ2-1; TRBD2 matches 7 bases. The starting material was peripheral blood, obtained on day 0 of AZD1222 vaccination. CDR3 sequence: CASSVAASGYNEQFF. Written as DNA, the CDR3 is TGTGCCAGCTCAGTGGCGGCTAGCGGATACAATGAGCAGTTCTTC.